This T cell receptor (beta chain) was documented in a study of CD8 T cells in ankylosing spondylitis. The study's findings and limits: Ankylosing spondylitis blood appeared to carry a characteristic TCR beta motif of under ten highly homologous variants. It was reported that disease-linked clones were significantly enriched in matched ankylosing spondylitis synovial fluid.

Germline CDR1 reads SGHKS; CDR2 reads YYEKEE (reference sequence). V was cut by 4 bases and J by 4 bases, with 5 bases left in between. This CDR3 spans 11 amino acids. TCRdb reprocessed the 5' RACE reads via MiXCR and lists one record per CDR3 protein. The sample has some 840,000 distinct CDR3 sequences; 12% are singletons. There are a few counts of this clonotype. The antigen remains undetermined. Sequencing used blood, either unsorted or a sorted T cell fraction (not recorded which). The chain has TRBV5-5 and TRBJ1-2; D unresolved. The TCR originated in a male donor with ankylosing spondylitis. CDR3 sequence (DNA): TGTGCCAGCAGCGATCTCTATGGCTACACCTTC. Translated: CASSDLYGYTF.